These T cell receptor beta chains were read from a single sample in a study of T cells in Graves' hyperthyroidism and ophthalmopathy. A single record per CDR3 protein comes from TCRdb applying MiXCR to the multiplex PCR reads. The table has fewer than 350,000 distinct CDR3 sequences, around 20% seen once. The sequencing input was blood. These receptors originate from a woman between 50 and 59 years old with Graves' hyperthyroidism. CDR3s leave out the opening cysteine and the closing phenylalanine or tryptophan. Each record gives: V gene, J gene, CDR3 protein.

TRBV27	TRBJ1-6	ASSDRASSYNSPLH
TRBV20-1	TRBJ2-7	SAELAGAYEQY
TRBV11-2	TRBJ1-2	ASRRLRDRVKANYGYT
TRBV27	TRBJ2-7	ASSFGGRYEQY
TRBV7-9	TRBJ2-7	ASSPKMGTMGGYEQY
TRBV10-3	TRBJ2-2	AIDTGQNTGELF
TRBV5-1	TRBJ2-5	ASSWRGGERQETQY
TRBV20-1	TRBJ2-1	SARLTRDSYNEQF
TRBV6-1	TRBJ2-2	ASSTNSGTHHTGELF
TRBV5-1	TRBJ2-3	ASKMSGSGTDTQY
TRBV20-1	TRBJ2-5	SAQPTRVRETQY
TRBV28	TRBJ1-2	ASTKGRGDGYT
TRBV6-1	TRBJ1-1	ASSEDHLNTEAF
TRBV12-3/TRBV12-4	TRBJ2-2	ASSLAGVSGELF
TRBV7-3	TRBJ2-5	ASSFAGEETQY
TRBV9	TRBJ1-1	ASSNYQGAEAF
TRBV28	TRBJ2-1	ASGVPTSGRLNEQF
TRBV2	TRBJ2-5	ATQDRDWETQY
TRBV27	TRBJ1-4	ASSSRDRDPNEKLF
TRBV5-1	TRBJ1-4	ASSLGIHGTNNEKLF
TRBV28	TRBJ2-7	ASRPRQVSYEQY
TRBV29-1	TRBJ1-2	SLRTGNYGYT
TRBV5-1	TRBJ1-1	ASSLKGEWNTEAF
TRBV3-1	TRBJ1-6	ASSQDLLGQSYNSPLH
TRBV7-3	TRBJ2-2	ASSLSSGGHTGELF
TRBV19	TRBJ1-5	ASSRGAADIGKGNQPQH
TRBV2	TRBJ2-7	ASRQGGIYEQY
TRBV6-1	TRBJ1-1	ASSSPRAGEAF
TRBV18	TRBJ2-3	ASSGTSGTDTQY
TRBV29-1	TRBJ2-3	SVTPRGGGTDTQY
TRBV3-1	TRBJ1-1	ASSQPGRTNTEAF
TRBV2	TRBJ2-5	ASSGQGGETQY
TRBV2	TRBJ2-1	ASSSLLAGNEQF
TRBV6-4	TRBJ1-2	ASRAGTGVHGYT
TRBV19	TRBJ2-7	ASSIDKTSGSREQY
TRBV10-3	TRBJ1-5	AISGDRVGNQPQH
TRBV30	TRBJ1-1	AWTDRGSEAF
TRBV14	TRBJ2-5	ASSPRRSWNGETQY
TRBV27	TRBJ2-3	ASKGQGTDTQY
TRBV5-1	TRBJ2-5	ASSPPGQGKETQY
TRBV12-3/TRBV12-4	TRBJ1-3	ASSFARTSGNTIY
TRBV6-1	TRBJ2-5	ASRRTGQETQY
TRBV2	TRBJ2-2	ASSVQNTGELF
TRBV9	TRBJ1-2	ASSEGGINYGYT
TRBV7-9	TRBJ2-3	ASSLASPHTDTQY
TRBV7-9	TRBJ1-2	ASSSFLVQPEDYGYT
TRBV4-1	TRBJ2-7	ASSQDRNSVAYEQY
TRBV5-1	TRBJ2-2	ASTPRGSVLGELF
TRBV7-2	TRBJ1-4	ASSSTWDEKLF
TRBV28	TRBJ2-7	ASLGVAGSSYEQY
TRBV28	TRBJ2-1	ASSGGLEQF
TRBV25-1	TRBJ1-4	ASSEYTAATNEKLF
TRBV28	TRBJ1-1	ASRSPVNTEAF
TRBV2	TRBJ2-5	ASRKGQGARETQY